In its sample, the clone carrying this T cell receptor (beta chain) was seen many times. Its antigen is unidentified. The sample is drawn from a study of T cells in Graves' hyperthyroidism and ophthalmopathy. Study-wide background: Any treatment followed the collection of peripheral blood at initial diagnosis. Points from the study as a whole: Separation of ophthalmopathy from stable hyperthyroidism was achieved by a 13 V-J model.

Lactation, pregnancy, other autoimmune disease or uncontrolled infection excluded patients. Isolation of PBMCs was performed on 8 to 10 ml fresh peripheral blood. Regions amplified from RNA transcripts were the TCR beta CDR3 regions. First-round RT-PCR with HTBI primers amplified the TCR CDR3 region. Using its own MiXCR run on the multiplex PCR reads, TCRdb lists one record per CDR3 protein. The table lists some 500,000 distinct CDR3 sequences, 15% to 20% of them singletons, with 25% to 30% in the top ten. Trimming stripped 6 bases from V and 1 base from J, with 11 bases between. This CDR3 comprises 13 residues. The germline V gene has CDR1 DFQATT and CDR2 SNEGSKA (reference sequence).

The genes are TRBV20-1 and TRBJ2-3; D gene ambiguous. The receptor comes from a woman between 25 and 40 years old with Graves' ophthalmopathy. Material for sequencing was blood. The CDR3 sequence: CSARIGGTDTQYF. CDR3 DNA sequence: TGCAGTGCCAGAATTGGTGGCACAGATACGCAGTATTTT.